The clone carrying this TCR beta chain was detected once. Its antigen is not identified. Produced via immunoSEQ multiplex PCR; TCRdb's table is partial and in-frame only. The profile shows 60,000 to 75,000 clones, 92% of them singletons. These data belong to a study of OX40 agonist ivuxolimab in advanced cancers. The overall study: Cohort: around 79% men, mean age approximately 66, aged roughly 20 to 79. Having had anti-PD-1, anti-PD-L1 or anti-CTLA-4 therapy before was allowed, and 40% to 45% had some.

Study outcomes and limitations: At 0.1-3.0 mg/kg, partial responders had clonal expansion among the lowest observed.

Germline assignment: CDR1 SGHDT and CDR2 YYEEEE. Trimming shortened V by 0 bases and J by 5 bases, and 5 bases separated the two germline ends. The CDR3 runs to 13 residues. The chain links TRBV5-6 to TRBJ1-4, with unresolved D. The sequences come from CD4+ or CD8+ T cells sorted from blood, collected in a trial of the OX40 agonist ivuxolimab. This TCR was recovered from an adult with an advanced solid tumor such as melanoma, head and neck, liver or kidney cancer. As DNA, the CDR3 is TGTGCCAGCAGCTTGGGGCGAAATGAAAAACTGTTTTTT. Translated: CASSLGRNEKLFF.